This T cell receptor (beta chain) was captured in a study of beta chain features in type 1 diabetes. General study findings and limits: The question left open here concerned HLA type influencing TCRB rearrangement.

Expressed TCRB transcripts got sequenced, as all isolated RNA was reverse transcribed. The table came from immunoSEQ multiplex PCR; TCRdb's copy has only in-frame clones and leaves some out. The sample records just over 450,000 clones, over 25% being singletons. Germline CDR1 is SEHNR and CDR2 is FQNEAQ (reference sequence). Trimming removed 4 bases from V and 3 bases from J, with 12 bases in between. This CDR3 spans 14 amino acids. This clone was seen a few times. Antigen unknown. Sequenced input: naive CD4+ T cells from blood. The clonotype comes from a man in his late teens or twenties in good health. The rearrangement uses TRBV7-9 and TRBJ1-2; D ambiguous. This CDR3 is CASSSFREDYGYTF. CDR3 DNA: TGTGCCAGCAGCTCCTTTCGGGAGGACTATGGCTACACCTTC.